The subject of this entry is one T cell receptor beta chain. What it binds is not known. This sample stems from a study of OX40 agonist ivuxolimab in advanced cancers. Findings of the study overall: A proportion of nonresponders additionally exhibited low normalized T-cell clonal expansion.

The germline CDR1 and CDR2 sequences are SGHRS and YFSETQ. V was trimmed by 3 bases and J by 4 bases, leaving 11 bases between them. The CDR3 is made up of 13 amino acids. Libraries were prepared by immunoSEQ multiplex PCR; TCRdb keeps only in-frame clonotypes and omits some of them. The sample lists over 70,000 clones; about 86% were seen once. The sequences come from CD4+ or CD8+ T cells sorted from blood, collected in a trial of the OX40 agonist ivuxolimab. The sequence derives from an adult with an advanced solid tumor such as melanoma, head and neck, liver or kidney cancer. The V call is TRBV5-1, the J call TRBJ2-7; no definite D call. The DNA for the CDR3 is TGCGCCAGCAGCTCCATGGTGGGATACGAGCAGTACTTC. Translated: CASSSMVGYEQYF. Looking up the rest from reference TRBV5-1 and TRBJ2-7 gives the full variable domain: KAGVTQTPRYLIKTRGQQVTLSCSPISGHRSVSWYQQTPGQGLQFLFEYFSETQRNKGNFPGRFSGRQFSNSRSEMNVSTLELGDSALYLCASSSMVGYEQYFGPGTRLTVT.